Here is one T cell receptor (beta chain) with its context. This clonotype was detected many times. The antigen it binds to is not known. Per-base qualities were not stored, and no clone one base away is much larger. This specimen belongs to a study of T cells of healthy individuals (dated by TCRdb to the late 2010s). For this chain, trimming is 5 bases at the V end and 6 bases at the J end, and the number of junction bases without a gene match is 4. The CDR3 contains 13 residues, cysteine and phenylalanine counted. Just the 39-base CDR3 DNA is kept, in frame starting at base 1. The germline V gene supplies CDR1 SGHTA and CDR2 FQGNSA. The library was obtained by 5' RACE. Sequenced using an Illumina MiSeq. The raw public reads went through TCRdb reprocessing: fastp at Q25, MiXCR clone calling, in-frame beta chains kept. For every CDR3 protein sequence, its rows merge into one entry that carries the most common genes and DNA. The sample yields 65,000 to 90,000 distinct CDR3 sequences; about 5% were counted once. The ten largest account for roughly 7.5% of the sample.

The clonotype was recovered from a female donor in good health. The sequence is built from TRBV7-2 and TRBJ2-1, with TRBD1 matching 7 junction bases. The DNA is TGTGCCAGCAGCAATAGACAGGGCAATGAGCAGTTCTTC. The encoded protein is CASSNRQGNEQFF.